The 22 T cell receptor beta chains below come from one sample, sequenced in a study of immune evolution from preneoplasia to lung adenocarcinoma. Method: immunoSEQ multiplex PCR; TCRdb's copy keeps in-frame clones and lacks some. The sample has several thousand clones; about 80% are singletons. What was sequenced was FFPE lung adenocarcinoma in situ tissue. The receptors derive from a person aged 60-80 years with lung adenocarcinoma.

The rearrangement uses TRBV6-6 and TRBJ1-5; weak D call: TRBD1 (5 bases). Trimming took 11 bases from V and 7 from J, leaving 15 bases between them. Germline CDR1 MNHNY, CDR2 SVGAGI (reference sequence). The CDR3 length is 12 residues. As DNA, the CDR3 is TGTGCCGGGGGGGGAAGCGGGCAGCCCCAGCATTTT. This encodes CAGGGSGQPQHF.

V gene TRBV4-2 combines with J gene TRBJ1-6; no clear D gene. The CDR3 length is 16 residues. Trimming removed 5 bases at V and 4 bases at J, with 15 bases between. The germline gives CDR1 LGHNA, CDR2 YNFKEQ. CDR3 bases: TGTGCCAGCAGCGCGCACGCGGCCGGGTATAATTCACCCCTCCACTTT. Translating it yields CASSAHAAGYNSPLHF.

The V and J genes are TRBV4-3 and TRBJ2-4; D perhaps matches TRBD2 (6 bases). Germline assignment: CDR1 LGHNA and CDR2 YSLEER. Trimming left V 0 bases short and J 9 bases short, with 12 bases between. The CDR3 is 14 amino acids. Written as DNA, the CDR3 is TGCGCCAGCAGCCAAGATCCAAGGAGGGGCATTCAGTACTTC. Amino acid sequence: CASSQDPRRGIQYF.

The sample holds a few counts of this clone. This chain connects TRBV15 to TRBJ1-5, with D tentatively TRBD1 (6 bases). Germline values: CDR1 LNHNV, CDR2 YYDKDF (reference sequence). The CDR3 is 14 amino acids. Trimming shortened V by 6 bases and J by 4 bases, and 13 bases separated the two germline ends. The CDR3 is CATSHEGGNQPQHF. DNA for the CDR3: TGTGCCACCAGTCACGAGGGGGGTAATCAGCCCCAGCATTTT.

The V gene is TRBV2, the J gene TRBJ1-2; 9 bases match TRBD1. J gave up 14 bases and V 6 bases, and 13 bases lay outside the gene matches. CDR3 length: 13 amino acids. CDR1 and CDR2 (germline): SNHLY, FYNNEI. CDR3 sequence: CASRKQGAGVNTF. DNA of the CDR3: TGTGCCAGCAGAAAACAGGGGGCCGGGGTAAATACCTTC.

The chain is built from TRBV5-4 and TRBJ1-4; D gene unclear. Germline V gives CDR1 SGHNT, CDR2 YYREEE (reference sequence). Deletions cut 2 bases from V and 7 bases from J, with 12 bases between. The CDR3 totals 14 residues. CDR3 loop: CASSLVGKGEKLFF. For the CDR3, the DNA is TGTGCCAGCAGCTTAGTAGGGAAAGGTGAAAAACTGTTTTTT. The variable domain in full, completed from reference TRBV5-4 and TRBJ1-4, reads ETGVTQSPTHLIKTRGQQVTLRCSSQSGHNTVSWYQQALGQGPQFIFQYYREEENGRGNFPPRFSGLQFPNYSSELNVNALELDDSALYLCASSLVGKGEKLFFGSGTQLSVL.

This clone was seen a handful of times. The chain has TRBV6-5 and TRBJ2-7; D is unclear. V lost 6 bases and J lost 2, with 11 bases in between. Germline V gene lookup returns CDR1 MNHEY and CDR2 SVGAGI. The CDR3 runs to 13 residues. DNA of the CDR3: TGTGCCAGCAGCAGGCCCGACACCTACGAGCAGTACTTC. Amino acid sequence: CASSRPDTYEQYF.

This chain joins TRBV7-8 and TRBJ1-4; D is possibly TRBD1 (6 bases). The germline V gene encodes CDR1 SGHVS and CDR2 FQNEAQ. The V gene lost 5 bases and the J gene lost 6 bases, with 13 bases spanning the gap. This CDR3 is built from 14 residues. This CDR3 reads CASSHRDLDEKLFF. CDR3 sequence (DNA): TGTGCCAGCAGCCACAGGGACTTGGATGAAAAACTGTTTTTT.

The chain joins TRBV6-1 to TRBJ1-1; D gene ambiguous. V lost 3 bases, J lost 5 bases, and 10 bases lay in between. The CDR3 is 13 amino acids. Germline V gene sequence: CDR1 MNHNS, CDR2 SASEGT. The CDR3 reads CASSEMAETEAFF. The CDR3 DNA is TGTGCCAGCAGTGAGATGGCGGAGACTGAAGCTTTCTTT.

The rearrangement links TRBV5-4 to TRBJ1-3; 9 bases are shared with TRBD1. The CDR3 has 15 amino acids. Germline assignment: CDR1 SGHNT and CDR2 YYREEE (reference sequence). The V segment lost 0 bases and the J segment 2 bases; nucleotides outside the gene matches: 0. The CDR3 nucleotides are TGTGCCAGCAGCTTGGGACAGGGGGCTGGAAACACCATATATTTT. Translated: CASSLGQGAGNTIYF.

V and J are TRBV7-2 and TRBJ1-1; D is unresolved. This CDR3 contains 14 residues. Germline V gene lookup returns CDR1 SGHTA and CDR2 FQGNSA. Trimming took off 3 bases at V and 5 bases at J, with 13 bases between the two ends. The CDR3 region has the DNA TGTGCCAGCAGCTTTTTGGGTGTTGGGACTGAAGCTTTCTTT. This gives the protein CASSFLGVGTEAFF.

CDR3 nucleotide sequence: TGTGCCAGCAGCGACGGGACAGGGAAGGAGACCCAGTACTTC. Translated: CASSDGTGKETQYF. The chain recombines TRBV5-6 with TRBJ2-5, with TRBD1 matching over 9 bases. Germline trimming cut 4 bases from V and 5 bases from J; bases unmatched to any gene: 6. The CDR3 consists of 14 residues. Germline CDR1 is SGHDT and CDR2 is YYEEEE.

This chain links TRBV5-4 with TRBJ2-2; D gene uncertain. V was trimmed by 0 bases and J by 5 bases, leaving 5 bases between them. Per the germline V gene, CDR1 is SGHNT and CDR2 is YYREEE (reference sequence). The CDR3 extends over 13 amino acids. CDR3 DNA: TGTGCCAGCAGCTTGGCCGGGACCGGGGAGCTGTTTTTT. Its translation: CASSLAGTGELFF.

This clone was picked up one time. The CDR3 here is CASSELGNIQYF. For the CDR3, the DNA is TGCGCCAGCAGTGAGCTAGGAAACATTCAGTACTTC. The J gene is TRBJ2-4, the V gene TRBV10-2; no clear D gene. Germline CDR1 WSHSY, CDR2 SAAADI. Trimming stripped 2 bases from V and 6 bases from J, with 5 bases between. CDR3 size: 12 residues.

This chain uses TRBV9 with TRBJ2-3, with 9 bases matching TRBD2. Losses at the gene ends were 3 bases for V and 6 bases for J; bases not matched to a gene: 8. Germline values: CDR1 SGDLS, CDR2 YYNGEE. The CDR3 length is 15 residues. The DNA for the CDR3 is TGTGCCAGCAGCGAAGGCGGGACTAGCTTTGATACGCAGTATTTT. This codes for CASSEGGTSFDTQYF.

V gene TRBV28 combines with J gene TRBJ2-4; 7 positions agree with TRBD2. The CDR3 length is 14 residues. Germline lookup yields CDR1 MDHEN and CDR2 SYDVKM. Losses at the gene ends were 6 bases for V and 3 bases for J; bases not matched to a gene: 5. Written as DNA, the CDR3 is TGTGCCAGCAGCCCAGCGGGGTTCAAAAACATTCAGTACTTC. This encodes CASSPAGFKNIQYF.

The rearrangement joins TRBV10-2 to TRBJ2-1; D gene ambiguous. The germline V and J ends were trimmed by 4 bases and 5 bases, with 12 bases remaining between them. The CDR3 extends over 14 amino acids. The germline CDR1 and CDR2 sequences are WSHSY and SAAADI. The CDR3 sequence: CASSGPVSNNEQFF. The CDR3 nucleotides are TGCGCCAGCAGTGGTCCGGTATCGAACAATGAGCAGTTCTTC.

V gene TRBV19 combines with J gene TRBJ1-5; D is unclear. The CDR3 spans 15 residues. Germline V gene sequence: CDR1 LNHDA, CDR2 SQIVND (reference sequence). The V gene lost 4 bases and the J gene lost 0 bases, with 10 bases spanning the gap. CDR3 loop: CASSRAHSSNQPQHF. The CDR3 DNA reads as TGTGCCAGTAGTAGGGCCCACAGTAGCAATCAGCCCCAGCATTTT.

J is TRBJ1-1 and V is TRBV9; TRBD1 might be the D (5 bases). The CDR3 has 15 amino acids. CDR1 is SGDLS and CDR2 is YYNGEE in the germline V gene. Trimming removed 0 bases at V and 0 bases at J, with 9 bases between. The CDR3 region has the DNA TGTGCCAGCAGCGTAGAGGGACGGATGAACACTGAAGCTTTCTTT. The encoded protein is CASSVEGRMNTEAFF. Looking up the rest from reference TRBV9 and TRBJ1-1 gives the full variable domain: DSGVTQTPKHLITATGQRVTLRCSPRSGDLSVYWYQQSLDQGLQFLIQYYNGEERAKGNILERFSAQQFPDLHSELNLSSLELGDSALYFCASSVEGRMNTEAFFGQGTRLTVV.

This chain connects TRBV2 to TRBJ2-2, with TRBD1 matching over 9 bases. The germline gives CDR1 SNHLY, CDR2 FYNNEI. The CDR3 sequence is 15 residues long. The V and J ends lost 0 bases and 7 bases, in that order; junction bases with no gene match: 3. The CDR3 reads CASSEATGGGGELFF. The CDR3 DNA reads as TGTGCCAGCAGTGAAGCGACAGGGGGAGGCGGGGAGCTGTTTTTT.

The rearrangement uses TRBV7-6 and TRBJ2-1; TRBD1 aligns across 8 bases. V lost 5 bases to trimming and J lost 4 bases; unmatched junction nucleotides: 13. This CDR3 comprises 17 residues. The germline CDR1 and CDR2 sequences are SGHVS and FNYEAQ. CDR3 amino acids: CASSPTTGTGNYNEQFF. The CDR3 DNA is TGTGCCAGCAGCCCAACGACCGGGACAGGAAATTACAATGAGCAGTTCTTC.

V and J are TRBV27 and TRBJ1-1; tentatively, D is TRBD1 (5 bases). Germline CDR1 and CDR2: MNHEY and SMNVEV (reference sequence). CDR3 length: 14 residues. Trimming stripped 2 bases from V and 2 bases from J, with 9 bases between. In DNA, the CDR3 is TGTGCCAGCAGTTTAAAGACAGCAAACACTGAAGCTTTCTTT. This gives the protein CASSLKTANTEAFF.